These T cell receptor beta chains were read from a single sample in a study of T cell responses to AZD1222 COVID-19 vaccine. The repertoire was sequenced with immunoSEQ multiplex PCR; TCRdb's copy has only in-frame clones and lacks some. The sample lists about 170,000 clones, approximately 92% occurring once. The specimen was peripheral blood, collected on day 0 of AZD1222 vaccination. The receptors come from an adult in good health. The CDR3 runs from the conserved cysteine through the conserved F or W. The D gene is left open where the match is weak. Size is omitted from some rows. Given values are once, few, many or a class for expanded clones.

CDR3nt: TGTGCCAGCAGCTTACTAGGAGAGGGATGGGTCGAGCAGTACTTC; CDR3aa: CASSLLGEGWVEQYF; v_gene: TRBV11-2; d_gene: .; j_gene: TRBJ2-7; abundance: .
CDR3nt: TGTGCCTGGAATCGGATTGGGCAGCCCCAGCATTTT; CDR3aa: CAWNRIGQPQHF; v_gene: TRBV30; d_gene: .; j_gene: TRBJ1-5; abundance: .
CDR3nt: TGTGCCAGCAGTCAGCCCCGGGGACAGGGAGGGACTGAAGCTTTCTTT; CDR3aa: CASSQPRGQGGTEAFF; v_gene: TRBV3-1/TRBV3-2; d_gene: TRBD1; j_gene: TRBJ1-1; abundance: .
CDR3nt: TGTGCCTTGACAGGCCAATCAGTCTATGGCTACACCTTC; CDR3aa: CALTGQSVYGYTF; v_gene: TRBV30; d_gene: .; j_gene: TRBJ1-2; abundance: .
CDR3nt: TGTGCCAGCAGCTTAAGCGTGACAGCGATATACGAGCAGTACTTC; CDR3aa: CASSLSVTAIYEQYF; v_gene: TRBV11-2; d_gene: .; j_gene: TRBJ2-7; abundance: .
CDR3nt: TGCGCCAGCAGCCAAGAGGCGGACAGGGACTACAATGAGCAGTTCTTC; CDR3aa: CASSQEADRDYNEQFF; v_gene: TRBV4-1; d_gene: TRBD1; j_gene: TRBJ2-1; abundance: .
CDR3nt: TGTGCCAGCAGTTATTTCGGGGGGGATGGCTACACCTTC; CDR3aa: CASSYFGGDGYTF; v_gene: TRBV6-5; d_gene: .; j_gene: TRBJ1-2; abundance: .
CDR3nt: TGTGCCAGCAGCCAGGGACGCTTAGAAAAACTGTTTTTT; CDR3aa: CASSQGRLEKLFF; v_gene: TRBV5-6; d_gene: .; j_gene: TRBJ1-4; abundance: .
CDR3nt: TGTGCCACCAGCAGGGGCGGCTCTGGAGAGACCCAGTACTTC; CDR3aa: CATSRGGSGETQYF; v_gene: TRBV15; d_gene: .; j_gene: TRBJ2-5; abundance: .
CDR3nt: TGTGCCAGTACCCCGAGCCCTTTTCGGAATGGCTACACCTTC; CDR3aa: CASTPSPFRNGYTF; v_gene: TRBV19; d_gene: .; j_gene: TRBJ1-2; abundance: .
CDR3nt: TGTGCCAGCAGGCGGACTAGCGGTACCGGGGAGCTGTTTTTT; CDR3aa: CASRRTSGTGELFF; v_gene: TRBV6-5; d_gene: TRBD2; j_gene: TRBJ2-2; abundance: .
CDR3nt: TGTGCCAGCAGCTTACCCCCCTTTGGCCAGAATACGCAGTATTTT; CDR3aa: CASSLPPFGQNTQYF; v_gene: TRBV7-9; d_gene: .; j_gene: TRBJ2-3; abundance: .
CDR3nt: TGTGCCACCAGCCGCGGACAGGGGGCCACAGATACGCAGTATTTT; CDR3aa: CATSRGQGATDTQYF; v_gene: TRBV15; d_gene: TRBD1; j_gene: TRBJ2-3; abundance: .
CDR3nt: TGTGCCAGCAGCCTCCGCGACGAGCAGTACTTC; CDR3aa: CASSLRDEQYF; v_gene: TRBV3-1/TRBV3-2; d_gene: .; j_gene: TRBJ2-7; abundance: .
CDR3nt: TGTGCCACCAGCAGAGATTGGGGAGCCGCAACCCTCCACTTT; CDR3aa: CATSRDWGAATLHF; v_gene: TRBV15; d_gene: .; j_gene: TRBJ1-6; abundance: .
CDR3nt: TGCGCCAGCAGTTTTGGACTAGCGGAGAAGAATGAGCAGTTCTTC; CDR3aa: CASSFGLAEKNEQFF; v_gene: TRBV5-1; d_gene: TRBD2; j_gene: TRBJ2-1; abundance: .
CDR3nt: TGTGCCAGCAGAAGTCCGTACCAAGAGACCCAGTACTTC; CDR3aa: CASRSPYQETQYF; v_gene: TRBV3-1/TRBV3-2; d_gene: .; j_gene: TRBJ2-5; abundance: .
CDR3nt: TGTGCCAGCAGCCCGACCCAGGGGACAGCCGGGGAGCTGTTTTTT; CDR3aa: CASSPTQGTAGELFF; v_gene: TRBV7-3; d_gene: TRBD1; j_gene: TRBJ2-2; abundance: .
CDR3nt: TGTGCCAGCAGCCCAGGACCTGACCCCCAAGAGACCCAGTACTTC; CDR3aa: CASSPGPDPQETQYF; v_gene: TRBV5-5; d_gene: .; j_gene: TRBJ2-5; abundance: .
CDR3nt: TGTGCCAGCAGGTCTACAGGGGGGGGGACTGAAGCTTTCTTT; CDR3aa: CASRSTGGGTEAFF; v_gene: TRBV28; d_gene: TRBD1; j_gene: TRBJ1-1; abundance: .
CDR3nt: TGTGCTAGTGGCCGACGTATCAATCAGCCCCAGCATTTT; CDR3aa: CASGRRINQPQHF; v_gene: TRBV12-5; d_gene: .; j_gene: TRBJ1-5; abundance: few
CDR3nt: TGTGCCAGTAGTATAATCGAGGGTTCTGGCTACACCTTC; CDR3aa: CASSIIEGSGYTF; v_gene: TRBV19; d_gene: .; j_gene: TRBJ1-2; abundance: .
CDR3nt: TGTGCCAGCTCCCTAGGGTGGGATTTCTTT; CDR3aa: CASSLGWDFF; v_gene: TRBV21-1; d_gene: .; j_gene: TRBJ1-1; abundance: .
CDR3nt: TGTGCCAGCAGTTCGGGGTCGGGGCAGCCCCAGCATTTT; CDR3aa: CASSSGSGQPQHF; v_gene: TRBV12-3/TRBV12-4; d_gene: .; j_gene: TRBJ1-5; abundance: .
CDR3nt: TGTGCCATCAGGCTAGCGGACCAAGAGACCCAGTACTTC; CDR3aa: CAIRLADQETQYF; v_gene: TRBV10-3; d_gene: TRBD2; j_gene: TRBJ2-5; abundance: .
CDR3nt: TGTGCCAGTAGTCGCGACAGATTCTATGGCTACACCTTC; CDR3aa: CASSRDRFYGYTF; v_gene: TRBV19; d_gene: .; j_gene: TRBJ1-2; abundance: once
CDR3nt: TGTGCCAGCAGTCTAACCACCGGGGAGCTGTTTTTT; CDR3aa: CASSLTTGELFF; v_gene: TRBV11-3; d_gene: .; j_gene: TRBJ2-2; abundance: .
CDR3nt: TGCAGCGTTGAATTACGTAGCTCCTACGAGCAGTACTTC; CDR3aa: CSVELRSSYEQYF; v_gene: TRBV29-1; d_gene: .; j_gene: TRBJ2-7; abundance: .
CDR3nt: TGTGCCAGTCAATCGGACAGGGTCTCCTACGAGCAGTACTTC; CDR3aa: CASQSDRVSYEQYF; v_gene: TRBV2; d_gene: TRBD1; j_gene: TRBJ2-7; abundance: .
CDR3nt: TGTGCCAGCAGCGTAGAATGGGCAAACACTGAAGCTTTCTTT; CDR3aa: CASSVEWANTEAFF; v_gene: TRBV9; d_gene: .; j_gene: TRBJ1-1; abundance: .
CDR3nt: TGTGCCACCAGCAGAAGCAGGGGGCCCTCTGGAAACACCATATATTTT; CDR3aa: CATSRSRGPSGNTIYF; v_gene: TRBV15; d_gene: TRBD1; j_gene: TRBJ1-3; abundance: .
CDR3nt: TGCGCCAGCAGCTTGTCCGGGGGGGCCGCAGATACGCAGTATTTT; CDR3aa: CASSLSGGAADTQYF; v_gene: TRBV5-1; d_gene: TRBD2; j_gene: TRBJ2-3; abundance: .
CDR3nt: TGCGCCAGCAGCCCACGGGGCTACGAGCAGTACTTC; CDR3aa: CASSPRGYEQYF; v_gene: TRBV5-1; d_gene: .; j_gene: TRBJ2-7; abundance: .
CDR3nt: TGTGCCAGCAGCTTTAGCGGGAGTGTCTACGAGCAGTACTTC; CDR3aa: CASSFSGSVYEQYF; v_gene: TRBV7-9; d_gene: TRBD2; j_gene: TRBJ2-7; abundance: .
CDR3nt: TGTGCCAGCAGTGAATTACTAGCGAGGAATGAGCAGTTCTTC; CDR3aa: CASSELLARNEQFF; v_gene: TRBV25-1; d_gene: TRBD2; j_gene: TRBJ2-1; abundance: once
CDR3nt: TGTGCCAGCAGTTCCCTCAGGGTGGGGAACACTGAAGCTTTCTTT; CDR3aa: CASSSLRVGNTEAFF; v_gene: TRBV28; d_gene: .; j_gene: TRBJ1-1; abundance: .
CDR3nt: TGTGCCAGCAGCTTCGGGACAAGTCATAATGAAAAACTGTTTTTT; CDR3aa: CASSFGTSHNEKLFF; v_gene: TRBV11-2; d_gene: .; j_gene: TRBJ1-4; abundance: .
CDR3nt: TGTGCCAGCAGCGCACGGGAGGGGTCGAACACCGGGGAGCTGTTTTTT; CDR3aa: CASSAREGSNTGELFF; v_gene: TRBV6-2/TRBV6-3; d_gene: TRBD2; j_gene: TRBJ2-2; abundance: once
CDR3nt: TGTGCCATCAGTGAGTCGCCAGCGGGGGTCACAGATACGCAGTATTTT; CDR3aa: CAISESPAGVTDTQYF; v_gene: TRBV10-3; d_gene: TRBD2; j_gene: TRBJ2-3; abundance: .
CDR3nt: TGTGCCAGTAAGGATGGCGGTCATCAGCCCCAGCATTTT; CDR3aa: CASKDGGHQPQHF; v_gene: TRBV19; d_gene: .; j_gene: TRBJ1-5; abundance: .
CDR3nt: TGCGCCAGCAGCTTGAGGGCGAAAACCACTCAAGCTAACTATGGCTACACCTTC; CDR3aa: CASSLRAKTTQANYGYTF; v_gene: TRBV5-1; d_gene: .; j_gene: TRBJ1-2; abundance: .
CDR3nt: TGTGCCAGCAGCTGGGGGGGCGCGGCCACTGAAGCTTTCTTT; CDR3aa: CASSWGGAATEAFF; v_gene: TRBV5-5; d_gene: .; j_gene: TRBJ1-1; abundance: .
CDR3nt: TGTGCCAGCAGCGTAGAGGGGGGCTCTGGAAACACCATATATTTT; CDR3aa: CASSVEGGSGNTIYF; v_gene: TRBV9; d_gene: .; j_gene: TRBJ1-3; abundance: many
CDR3nt: TGTGCCAGCTCTCCGAATGAAAAACTGTTTTTT; CDR3aa: CASSPNEKLFF; v_gene: TRBV7-9; d_gene: .; j_gene: TRBJ1-4; abundance: .
CDR3nt: TGTGCCAGCAGCTTAGGGATGAACACTGAAGCTTTCTTT; CDR3aa: CASSLGMNTEAFF; v_gene: TRBV7-9; d_gene: .; j_gene: TRBJ1-1; abundance: .
CDR3nt: TGTGCCAGCAGTTTAGTGAACACTGAAGCTTTCTTT; CDR3aa: CASSLVNTEAFF; v_gene: TRBV7-9; d_gene: .; j_gene: TRBJ1-1; abundance: .
CDR3nt: TGTGCCAGCAGCTTAGGGCCTAGCGTTCCAGCCTACAATGAGCAGTTCTTC; CDR3aa: CASSLGPSVPAYNEQFF; v_gene: TRBV7-9; d_gene: .; j_gene: TRBJ2-1; abundance: .
CDR3nt: TGTGCCAAACGGGACTACCTTAGCGACCAGTACTTC; CDR3aa: CAKRDYLSDQYF; v_gene: TRBV24-1; d_gene: TRBD2; j_gene: TRBJ2-5; abundance: .
CDR3nt: TGTGCCAGCAGTCGTATGGGACAGGGGAGGTATGGCTACACCTTC; CDR3aa: CASSRMGQGRYGYTF; v_gene: TRBV7-8; d_gene: TRBD1; j_gene: TRBJ1-2; abundance: few
CDR3nt: TGTGCCAGTAGTATGGGAGGGGGCCACAATCAGCCCCAGCATTTT; CDR3aa: CASSMGGGHNQPQHF; v_gene: TRBV19; d_gene: TRBD1; j_gene: TRBJ1-5; abundance: once
CDR3nt: TGTGCCTGGAGTGTAAATGTTATTTCACCCCTCCACTTT; CDR3aa: CAWSVNVISPLHF; v_gene: TRBV30; d_gene: .; j_gene: TRBJ1-6; abundance: .
CDR3nt: TGTGCCTGGGACAAAGGGCCCTTTAATGAAAAACTGTTTTTT; CDR3aa: CAWDKGPFNEKLFF; v_gene: TRBV30; d_gene: .; j_gene: TRBJ1-4; abundance: .
CDR3nt: TGTGCCATCAGTGCGGGGGCATTGAACACTGAAGCTTTCTTT; CDR3aa: CAISAGALNTEAFF; v_gene: TRBV10-3; d_gene: .; j_gene: TRBJ1-1; abundance: .
CDR3nt: TGTGCCAGCAGCTGGGCCTGGGGCGGACGTAATGAAAAACTGTTTTTT; CDR3aa: CASSWAWGGRNEKLFF; v_gene: TRBV5-8; d_gene: .; j_gene: TRBJ1-4; abundance: once
CDR3nt: TGCGCCAGCAGCCAGGGGTCTGGAAACACCATATATTTT; CDR3aa: CASSQGSGNTIYF; v_gene: TRBV5-1; d_gene: .; j_gene: TRBJ1-3; abundance: .
CDR3nt: TGTGCCAGCAGCTTGGGCCTTTACAATCAGCCCCAGCATTTT; CDR3aa: CASSLGLYNQPQHF; v_gene: TRBV5-6; d_gene: .; j_gene: TRBJ1-5; abundance: .
CDR3nt: TGTGCCAGCAGTGAACCCCCCCGGGGTCTAGCGGGGTACAATGAGCAGTTCTTC; CDR3aa: CASSEPPRGLAGYNEQFF; v_gene: TRBV6-1; d_gene: TRBD2; j_gene: TRBJ2-1; abundance: .
CDR3nt: TGTGCCAGCAGCGACTTGACAGCCGGCGAGCAGTACTTC; CDR3aa: CASSDLTAGEQYF; v_gene: TRBV9; d_gene: .; j_gene: TRBJ2-7; abundance: few
CDR3nt: TGTGCCAGCAGTGACCATTGGACTAGCGGGGGTACAGATACGCAGTATTTT; CDR3aa: CASSDHWTSGGTDTQYF; v_gene: TRBV6-1; d_gene: TRBD2; j_gene: TRBJ2-3; abundance: once